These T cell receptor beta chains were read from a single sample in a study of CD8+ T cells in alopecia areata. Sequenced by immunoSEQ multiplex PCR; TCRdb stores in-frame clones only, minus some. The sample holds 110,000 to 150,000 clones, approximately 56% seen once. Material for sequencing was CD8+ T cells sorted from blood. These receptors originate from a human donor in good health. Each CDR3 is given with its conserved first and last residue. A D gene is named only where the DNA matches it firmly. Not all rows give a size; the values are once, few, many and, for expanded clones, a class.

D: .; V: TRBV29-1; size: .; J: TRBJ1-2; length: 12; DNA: TGCAGCGTTGAAGCCAGGGCCTTCGGCTACACCTTC; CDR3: CSVEARAFGYTF
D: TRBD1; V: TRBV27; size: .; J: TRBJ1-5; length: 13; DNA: TGTGCCAGCGGGACAGGAGGTAATCAGCCCCAGCATTTT; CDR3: CASGTGGNQPQHF
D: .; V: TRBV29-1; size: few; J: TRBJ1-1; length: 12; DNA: TGCAGCGTTGAGGCGGTAAACACTGAAGCTTTCTTT; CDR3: CSVEAVNTEAFF
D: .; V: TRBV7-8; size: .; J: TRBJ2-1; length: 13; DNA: TGTGCCAGCAGCTTACTGGGGGCAAGGCAGAAGTTCTTC; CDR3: CASSLLGARQKFF
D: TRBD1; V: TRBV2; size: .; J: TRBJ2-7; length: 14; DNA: TGTGCCAGCAGTGAGGGACAGGGGTTCTACGAGCAGTACTTC; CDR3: CASSEGQGFYEQYF
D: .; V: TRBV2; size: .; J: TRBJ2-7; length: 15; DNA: TGTGCCAGCAGTGAATTCGGCAGTGACTCCTACGAGCAGTACTTC; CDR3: CASSEFGSDSYEQYF
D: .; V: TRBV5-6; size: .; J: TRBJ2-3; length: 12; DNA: TGTGCCAGCAGCTCAGTGGGAGATACGCAGTATTTT; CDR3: CASSSVGDTQYF
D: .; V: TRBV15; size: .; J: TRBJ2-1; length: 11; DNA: TGTGCCACCGTCAGCTACGATGAGCAGTTCTTC; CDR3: CATVSYDEQFF
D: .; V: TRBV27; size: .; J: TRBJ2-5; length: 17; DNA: TGTGCCAGCAGTTTAACCCGCTACAGGGGGCGGGAGGGGACCCAGTACTTC; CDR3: CASSLTRYRGREGTQYF
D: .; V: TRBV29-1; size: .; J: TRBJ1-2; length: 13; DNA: TGCAGCGTTGAAGATCCAGGGTCCCCTGGCTACACCTTC; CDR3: CSVEDPGSPGYTF
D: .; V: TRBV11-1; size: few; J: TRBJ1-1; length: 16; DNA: TGTGCCAGCAGCTTAGGGTCCGCAGGGGAGGAGACTGAAGCTTTCTTT; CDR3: CASSLGSAGEETEAFF
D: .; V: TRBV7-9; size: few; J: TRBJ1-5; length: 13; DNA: TGTGCCAGCAGCCCCGCAGGCAATCAGCCCCAGCATTTT; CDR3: CASSPAGNQPQHF
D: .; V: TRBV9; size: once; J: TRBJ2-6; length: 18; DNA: TGTGCCAGCAGCGGACGGGACTCCCGAAGCTCTGGGGCCAACGTCCTGACTTTC; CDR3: CASSGRDSRSSGANVLTF
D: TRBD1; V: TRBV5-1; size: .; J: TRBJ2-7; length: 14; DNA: TGCGCCAGCAGCCTCCGGACAGGGTTCTACGAGCAGTACTTC; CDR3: CASSLRTGFYEQYF
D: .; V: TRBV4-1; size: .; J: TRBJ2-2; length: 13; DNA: TGCGCCAGCAGTCCCCCGGGGACCGGGGAGCTGTTTTTT; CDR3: CASSPPGTGELFF
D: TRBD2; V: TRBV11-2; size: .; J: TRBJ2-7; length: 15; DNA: TGTGCCAGCAGCTTAGGCTCTAGCGGGAGATACGAGCAGTACTTC; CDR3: CASSLGSSGRYEQYF
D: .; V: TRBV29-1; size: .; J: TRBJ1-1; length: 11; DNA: TGCAGCGTCTTACACGGAGCTGAAGCTTTCTTT; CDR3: CSVLHGAEAFF
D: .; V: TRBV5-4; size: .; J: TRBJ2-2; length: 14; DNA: TGTGCCAGCAGCTTAATGGGTTCTACCGGGGAGCTGTTTTTT; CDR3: CASSLMGSTGELFF
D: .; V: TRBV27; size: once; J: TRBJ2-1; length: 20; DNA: TGTGCCAGCAGTTTACGGGGTTCTTTGGTCATCGAGTCCTCCTACAATGAGCAGTTCTTC; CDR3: CASSLRGSLVIESSYNEQFF
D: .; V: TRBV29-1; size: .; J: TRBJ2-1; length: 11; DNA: TGCAGCGTTGAAATTTACAATGAGCAGTTCTTC; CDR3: CSVEIYNEQFF
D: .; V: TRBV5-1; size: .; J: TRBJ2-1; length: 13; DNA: TGCGCCAGCCGGGACTGGGACTACAATGAGCAGTTCTTC; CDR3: CASRDWDYNEQFF
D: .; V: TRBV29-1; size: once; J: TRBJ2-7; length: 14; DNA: TGCAGCGTTGATGGCTACAACTCCTCCTACGAGCAGTACTTC; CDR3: CSVDGYNSSYEQYF
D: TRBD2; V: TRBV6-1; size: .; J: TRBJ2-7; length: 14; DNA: TGTGCCAGCAGTGAACTAGCGGGACCCTACGAGCAGTACTTC; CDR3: CASSELAGPYEQYF
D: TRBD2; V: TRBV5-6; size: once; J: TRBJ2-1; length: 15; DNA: TGTGCCAGCAGCTCAAGGCGACTAGCGGGACATGAGCAGTTCTTC; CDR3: CASSSRRLAGHEQFF
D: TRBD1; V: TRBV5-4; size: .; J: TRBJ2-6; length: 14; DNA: TGTGCCAGCAACAGGGGGTCTGGGGCCAACGTCCTGACTTTC; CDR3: CASNRGSGANVLTF
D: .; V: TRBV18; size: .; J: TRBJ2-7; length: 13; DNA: TGTGCCAGCTCACATGAAAGCTCCTACGAGCAGTACTTC; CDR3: CASSHESSYEQYF
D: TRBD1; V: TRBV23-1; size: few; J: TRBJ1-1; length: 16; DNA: TGCGCCAGCAGTGACAGGGCACCCCTCATGAACACTGAAGCTTTCTTT; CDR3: CASSDRAPLMNTEAFF
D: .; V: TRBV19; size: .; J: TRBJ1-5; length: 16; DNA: TGTGCCAGTAGATCCACCCGTTCCGGTAGCAATCAGCCCCAGCATTTT; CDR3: CASRSTRSGSNQPQHF
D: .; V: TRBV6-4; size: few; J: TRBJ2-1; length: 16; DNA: TGTGCCAGCAGTGACTCGGGCCCCAGTGGGTACAATGAGCAGTTCTTC; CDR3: CASSDSGPSGYNEQFF
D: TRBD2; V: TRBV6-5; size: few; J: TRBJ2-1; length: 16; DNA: TGTGCCAGCAGTTATCAGACTAGCGGGGGCTACAATGAGCAGTTCTTC; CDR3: CASSYQTSGGYNEQFF
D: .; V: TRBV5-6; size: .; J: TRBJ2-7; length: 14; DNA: TGTGCCAGCAGCTTGGGGTTTGGAGTCCACGAGCAGTACTTC; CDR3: CASSLGFGVHEQYF
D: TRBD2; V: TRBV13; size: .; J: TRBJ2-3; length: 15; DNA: TGTGCCAGCAGCTTCGGGACTAGCGGGACAGATACGCAGTATTTT; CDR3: CASSFGTSGTDTQYF
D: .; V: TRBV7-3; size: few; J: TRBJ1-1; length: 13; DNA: TGTGCCAGCAGCTTAAATTCGGGGACTGAAGCTTTCTTT; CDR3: CASSLNSGTEAFF
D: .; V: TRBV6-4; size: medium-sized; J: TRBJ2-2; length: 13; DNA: TGTGCCAGCAGTGACGGGAACACCGGGGAGCTGTTTTTT; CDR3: CASSDGNTGELFF
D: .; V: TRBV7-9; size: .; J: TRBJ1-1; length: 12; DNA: TGTGCCAGCAGGGAGGTGATCACTGAAGCTTTCTTT; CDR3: CASREVITEAFF
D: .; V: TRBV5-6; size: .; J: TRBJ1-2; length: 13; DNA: TGTGCCAGCAGTACAGGACACCTCTATGGCTACACCTTC; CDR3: CASSTGHLYGYTF
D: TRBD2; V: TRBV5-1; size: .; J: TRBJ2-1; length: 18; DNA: TGCGCCAGCAGCTTGTTGGGACTAGCGGGAGCAGCTTACAATGAGCAGTTCTTC; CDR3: CASSLLGLAGAAYNEQFF
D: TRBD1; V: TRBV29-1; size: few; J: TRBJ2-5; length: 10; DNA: TGCAGCGTGCCTGACAGGGGCTTCAACTTC; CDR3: CSVPDRGFNF
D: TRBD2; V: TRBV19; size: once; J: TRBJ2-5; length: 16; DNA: TGTGCCAGTAGTTTGGTGGCTAGCGGGAGCATAGAGACCCAGTACTTC; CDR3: CASSLVASGSIETQYF
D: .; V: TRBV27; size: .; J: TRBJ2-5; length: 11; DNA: TGTGCCAGCAGTTTTGGTGGGACCCAGTACTTC; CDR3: CASSFGGTQYF
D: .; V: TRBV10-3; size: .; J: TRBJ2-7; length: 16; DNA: TGTGCCATCAGTGAACCGACAGCTGCCTTCTCCTACGAGCAGTACTTC; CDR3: CAISEPTAAFSYEQYF
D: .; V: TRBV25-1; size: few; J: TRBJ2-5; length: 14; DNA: TGTGCCAGCAGTGAGAGGGGGGTCCAAGAGACCCAGTACTTC; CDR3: CASSERGVQETQYF
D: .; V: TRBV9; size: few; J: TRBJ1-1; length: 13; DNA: TGTGCCAGCAGCGTAGGGATGAACACTGAAGCTTTCTTT; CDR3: CASSVGMNTEAFF
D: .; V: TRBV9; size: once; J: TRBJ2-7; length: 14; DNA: TGTGCCAGCAGCGTCTTTACTGATCCCTACGAGCAGTACTTC; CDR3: CASSVFTDPYEQYF
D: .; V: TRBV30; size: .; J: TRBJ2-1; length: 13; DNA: TGTGCCTGGGGACCTCCTCTGCGCGATGAGCAGTTCTTC; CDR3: CAWGPPLRDEQFF
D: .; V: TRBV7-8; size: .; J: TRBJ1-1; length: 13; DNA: TGTGCCAGCAGCATACAGCTGAACACTGAAGCTTTCTTT; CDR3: CASSIQLNTEAFF
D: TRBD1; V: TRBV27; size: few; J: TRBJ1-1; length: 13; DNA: TGTGCCAGCAGTTCGACAGGGAGGACTGAAGCTTTCTTT; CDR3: CASSSTGRTEAFF
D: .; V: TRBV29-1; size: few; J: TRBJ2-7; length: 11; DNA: TGCAGCGTTGTGGAGGGGCTCGAGCAGTACTTC; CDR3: CSVVEGLEQYF
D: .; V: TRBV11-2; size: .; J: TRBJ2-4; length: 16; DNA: TGTGCCAGCAGCTTATATGGGGGAGGAGCCAAAAACATTCAGTACTTC; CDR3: CASSLYGGGAKNIQYF
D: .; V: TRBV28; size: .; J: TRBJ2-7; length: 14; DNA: TGTGCCAGCAGCCGTCTGGGAAGAGGGTACGAGCAGTACTTC; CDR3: CASSRLGRGYEQYF
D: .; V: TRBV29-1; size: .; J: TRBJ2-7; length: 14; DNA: TGCAGCGTTGTAGGCGGGATGAGCTCCTACGAGCAGTACTTC; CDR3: CSVVGGMSSYEQYF